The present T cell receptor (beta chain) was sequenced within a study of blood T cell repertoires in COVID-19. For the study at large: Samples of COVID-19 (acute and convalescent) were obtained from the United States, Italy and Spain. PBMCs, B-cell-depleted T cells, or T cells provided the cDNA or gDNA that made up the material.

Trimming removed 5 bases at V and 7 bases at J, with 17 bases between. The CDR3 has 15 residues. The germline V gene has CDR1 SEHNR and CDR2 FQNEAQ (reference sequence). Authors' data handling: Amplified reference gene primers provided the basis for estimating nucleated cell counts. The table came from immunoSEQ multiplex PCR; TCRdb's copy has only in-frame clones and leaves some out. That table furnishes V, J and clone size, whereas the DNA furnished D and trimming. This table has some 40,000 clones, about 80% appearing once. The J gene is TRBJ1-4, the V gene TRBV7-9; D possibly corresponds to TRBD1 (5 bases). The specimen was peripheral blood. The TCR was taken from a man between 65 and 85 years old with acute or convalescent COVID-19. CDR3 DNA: TGTGCCAGCAGCGTAACTACAGGTCAGCTTGAAAAACTGTTTTTT. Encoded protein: CASSVTTGQLEKLFF.